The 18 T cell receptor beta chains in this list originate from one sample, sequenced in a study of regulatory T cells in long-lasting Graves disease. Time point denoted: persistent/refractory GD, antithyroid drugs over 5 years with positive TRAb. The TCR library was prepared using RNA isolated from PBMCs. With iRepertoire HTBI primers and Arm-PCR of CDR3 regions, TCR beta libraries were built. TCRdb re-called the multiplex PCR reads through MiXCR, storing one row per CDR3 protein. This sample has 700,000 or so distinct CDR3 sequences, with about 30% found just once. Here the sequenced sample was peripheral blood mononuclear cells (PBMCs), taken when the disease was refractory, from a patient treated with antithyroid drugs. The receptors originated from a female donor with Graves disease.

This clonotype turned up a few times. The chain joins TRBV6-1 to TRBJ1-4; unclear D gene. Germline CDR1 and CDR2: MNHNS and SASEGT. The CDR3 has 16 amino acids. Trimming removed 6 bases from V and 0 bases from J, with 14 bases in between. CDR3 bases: TGTGCCAGCAGAAACTATCTAGCTGCAACTAATGAAAAACTGTTTTTT. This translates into CASRNYLAATNEKLFF.

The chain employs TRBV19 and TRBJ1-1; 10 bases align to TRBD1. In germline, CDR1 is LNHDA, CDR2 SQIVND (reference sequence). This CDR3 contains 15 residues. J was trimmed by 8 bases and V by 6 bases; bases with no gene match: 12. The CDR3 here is CASSRGRDRGPEAFF. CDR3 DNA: TGTGCCAGTAGCCGTGGGCGGGACAGGGGCCCAGAAGCTTTCTTT.

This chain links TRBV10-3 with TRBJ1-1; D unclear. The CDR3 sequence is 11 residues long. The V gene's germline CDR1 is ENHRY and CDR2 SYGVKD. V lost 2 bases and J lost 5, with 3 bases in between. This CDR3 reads CAISEGTEAFF. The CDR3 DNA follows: TGTGCCATCAGTGAGGGGACTGAAGCTTTCTTT.

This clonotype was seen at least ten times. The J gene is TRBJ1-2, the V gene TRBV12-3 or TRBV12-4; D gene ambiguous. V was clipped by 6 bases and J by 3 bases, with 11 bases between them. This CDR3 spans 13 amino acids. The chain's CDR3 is CASSFRGDYGYTF. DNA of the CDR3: TGTGCCAGCAGCTTTAGAGGAGACTATGGCTACACCTTC.

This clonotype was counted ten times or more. CDR3 sequence reads: CASSTSGVSNQPQHF. In DNA form, the CDR3 reads TGTGCCAGCAGTACCTCAGGGGTTAGCAATCAGCCCCAGCATTTT. V usage is TRBV28 and J usage is TRBJ1-5; D is possibly TRBD1 (6 bases). Germline V gives CDR1 MDHEN, CDR2 SYDVKM. CDR3 length: 15 residues. Trimming pared 5 bases from V and 0 bases from J, leaving 11 bases between.

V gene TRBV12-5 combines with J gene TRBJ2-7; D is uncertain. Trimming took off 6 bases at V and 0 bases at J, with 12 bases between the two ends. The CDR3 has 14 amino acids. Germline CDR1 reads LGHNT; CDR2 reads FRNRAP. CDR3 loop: CASGPPVSSYEQYF. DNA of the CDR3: TGTGCTAGTGGCCCCCCCGTCAGCTCCTACGAGCAGTACTTC.

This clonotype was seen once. The CDR3 protein is CSAKRPTGTANTEAFF. CDR3 in DNA: TGCAGTGCTAAAAGACCGACCGGGACAGCCAACACTGAAGCTTTCTTT. The chain is built from TRBV20-1 and TRBJ1-1; the match to TRBD1 covers 7 bases. V lost 4 bases and J lost 2; bases outside the gene matches: 13. This CDR3 has 16 residues. In germline, CDR1 is DFQATT, CDR2 SNEGSKA (reference sequence).

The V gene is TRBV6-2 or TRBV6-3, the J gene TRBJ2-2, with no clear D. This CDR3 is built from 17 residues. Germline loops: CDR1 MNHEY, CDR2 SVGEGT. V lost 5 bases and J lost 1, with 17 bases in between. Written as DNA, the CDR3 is TGTGCCAGCAGTGAAAGAAGATTGTCGGGGAACACCGGGGAGCTGTTTTTT. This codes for CASSERRLSGNTGELFF.

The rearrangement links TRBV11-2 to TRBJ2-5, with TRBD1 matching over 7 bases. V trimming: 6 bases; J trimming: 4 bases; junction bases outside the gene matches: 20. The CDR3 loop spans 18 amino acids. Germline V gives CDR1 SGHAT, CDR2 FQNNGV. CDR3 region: CASSDPRFRDRERETQYF. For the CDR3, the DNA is TGTGCCAGCAGTGATCCCCGTTTCCGGGACAGAGAACGAGAGACCCAGTACTTC.

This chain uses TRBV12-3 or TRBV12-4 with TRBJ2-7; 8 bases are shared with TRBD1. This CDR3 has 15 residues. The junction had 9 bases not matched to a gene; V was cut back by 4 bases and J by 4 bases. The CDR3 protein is CASSSSGQDLYEQYF. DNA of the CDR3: TGTGCCAGCAGTTCATCGGGACAGGATCTGTACGAGCAGTACTTC.

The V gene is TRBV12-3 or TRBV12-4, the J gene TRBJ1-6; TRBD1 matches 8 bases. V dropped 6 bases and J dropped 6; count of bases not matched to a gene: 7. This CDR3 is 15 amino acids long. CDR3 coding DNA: TGTGCCAGCAGCTTGAGAACAGGGGGTAATTCACCCCTCCACTTT. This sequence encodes CASSLRTGGNSPLHF.

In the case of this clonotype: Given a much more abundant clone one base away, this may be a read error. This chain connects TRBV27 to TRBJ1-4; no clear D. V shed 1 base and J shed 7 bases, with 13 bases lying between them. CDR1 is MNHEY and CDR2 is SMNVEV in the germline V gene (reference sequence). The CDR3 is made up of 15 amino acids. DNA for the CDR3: TGTGCCAGCAGTTTATATGGCCTAGCGAGTGAAAAACTGTTTTTT. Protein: CASSLYGLASEKLFF.

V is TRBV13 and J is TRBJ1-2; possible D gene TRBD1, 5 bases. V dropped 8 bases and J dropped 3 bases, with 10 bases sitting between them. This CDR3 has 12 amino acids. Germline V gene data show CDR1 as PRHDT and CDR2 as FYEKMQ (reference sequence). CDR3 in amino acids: CASGGEDYGYTF. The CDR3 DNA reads TGTGCCAGCGGAGGGGAAGACTATGGCTACACCTTC.

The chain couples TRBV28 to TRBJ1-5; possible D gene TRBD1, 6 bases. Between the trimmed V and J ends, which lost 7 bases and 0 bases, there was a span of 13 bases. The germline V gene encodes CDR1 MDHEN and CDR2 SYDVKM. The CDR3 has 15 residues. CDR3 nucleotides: TGTGCCAGCACCATAGGGGGGTATAGCAATCAGCCCCAGCATTTT. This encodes CASTIGGYSNQPQHF. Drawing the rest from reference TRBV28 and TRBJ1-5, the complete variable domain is DVKVTQSSRYLVKRTGEKVFLECVQDMDHENMFWYRQDPGLGLRLIYFSYDVKMKEKGDIPEGYSVSREKKERFSLILESASTNQTSMYLCASTIGGYSNQPQHFGDGTRLSIL.

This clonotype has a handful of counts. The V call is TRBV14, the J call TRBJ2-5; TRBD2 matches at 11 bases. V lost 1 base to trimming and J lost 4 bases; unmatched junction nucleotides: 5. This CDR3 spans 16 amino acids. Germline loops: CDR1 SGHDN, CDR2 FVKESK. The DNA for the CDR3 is TGTGCCAGCAGCCAAGGGCTAGCGGGAGGAATAGAGACCCAGTACTTC. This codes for CASSQGLAGGIETQYF.

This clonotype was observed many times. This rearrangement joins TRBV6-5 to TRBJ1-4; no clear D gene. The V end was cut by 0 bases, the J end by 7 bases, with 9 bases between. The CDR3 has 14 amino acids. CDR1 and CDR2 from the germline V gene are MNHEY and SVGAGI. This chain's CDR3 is CASSYSQEVEKLFF. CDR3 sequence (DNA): TGTGCCAGCAGTTACTCCCAGGAGGTTGAAAAACTGTTTTTT.

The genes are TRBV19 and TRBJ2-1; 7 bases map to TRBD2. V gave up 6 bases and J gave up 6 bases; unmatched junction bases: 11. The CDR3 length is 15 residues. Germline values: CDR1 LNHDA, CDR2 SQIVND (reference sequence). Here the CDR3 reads CASRTTAGLLNEQFF. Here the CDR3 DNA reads TGTGCCAGTAGGACTACAGCGGGGCTCCTCAATGAGCAGTTCTTC. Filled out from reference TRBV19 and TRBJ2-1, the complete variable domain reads DGGITQSPKYLFRKEGQNVTLSCEQNLNHDAMYWYRQDPGQGLRLIYYSQIVNDFQKGDIAEGYSVSREKKESFPLTVTSAQKNPTAFYLCASRTTAGLLNEQFFGPGTRLTVL.

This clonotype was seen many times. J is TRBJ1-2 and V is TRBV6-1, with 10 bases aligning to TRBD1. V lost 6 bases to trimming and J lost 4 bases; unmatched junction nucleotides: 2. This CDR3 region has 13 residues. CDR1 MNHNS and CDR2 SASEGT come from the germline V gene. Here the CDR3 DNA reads TGTGCCAGCAGCCGGACAGGGGGCTATGGCTACACCTTC. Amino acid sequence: CASSRTGGYGYTF.